The source of this TCR beta chain is a study of post-analysis software for immune sequencing data. Unique molecular identifiers were carried by the TCR beta cDNA libraries. TCRdb re-derived calls from the PCR reads in MiXCR, one entry per CDR3 protein. Of more than 350,000 distinct CDR3 sequences detected, more than 30% appear once; the ten largest clones hold less than 8%. The CDR3 covers 15 residues. From germline, CDR1 is SGHAT and CDR2 FQDESV (reference sequence). V trimming: 5 bases; J trimming: 3 bases; junction bases outside the gene matches: 8. There are a few counts of this clonotype. Its antigen is still unknown. Study-level results: Normalized Chao1 diversity was significantly lower in multiple sclerosis patients than in controls. Controls had lower frequencies than patients of 4 or 5 TRBV segments, which included TRBV5-6, TRBV5-1 and TRBV20-1. F measure clustering grouped samples strongly by preparation batch.

The V call is TRBV11-1, the J call TRBJ2-3; 7 bases fit TRBD2. The receptor's source is a girl aged 2-10 years with multiple sclerosis. Input material: blood. Here the CDR3 DNA reads TGTGCCAGCAGCCCAGGACTAGGGTCGACAGATACGCAGTATTTT. Translating it yields CASSPGLGSTDTQYF.